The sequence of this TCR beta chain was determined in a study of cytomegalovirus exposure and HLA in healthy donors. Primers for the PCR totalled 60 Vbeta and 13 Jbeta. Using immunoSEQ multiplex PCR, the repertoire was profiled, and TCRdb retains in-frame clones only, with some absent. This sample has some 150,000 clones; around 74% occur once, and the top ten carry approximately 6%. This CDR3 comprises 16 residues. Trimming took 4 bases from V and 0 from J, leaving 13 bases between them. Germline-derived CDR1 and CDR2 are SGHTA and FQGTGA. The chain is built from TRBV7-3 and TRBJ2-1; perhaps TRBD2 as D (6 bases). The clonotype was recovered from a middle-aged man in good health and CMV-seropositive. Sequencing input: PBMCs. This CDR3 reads CASSYFGGSSYNEQFF. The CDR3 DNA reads TGTGCCAGCAGCTATTTTGGAGGGAGCTCCTACAATGAGCAGTTCTTC. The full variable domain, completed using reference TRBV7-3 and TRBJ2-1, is GAGVSQTPSNKVTEKGKYVELRCDPISGHTALYWYRQSLGQGPEFLIYFQGTGAADDSGLPNDRFFAVRPEGSVSTLKIQRTERGDSAVYLCASSYFGGSSYNEQFFGPGTRLTVL.